These 21 T cell receptor beta chains originate from one sample sequenced in a study of OX40 agonist ivuxolimab in advanced cancers. The table came from immunoSEQ multiplex PCR; TCRdb's copy has only in-frame clones and leaves some out. The sample consists of tens of thousands of clones, about 83% of them appearing once. This specimen consisted of CD4+ or CD8+ T cells sorted from blood, obtained in a trial of the OX40 agonist ivuxolimab. These receptor sequences come from an adult with an advanced solid tumor such as melanoma, head and neck, liver or kidney cancer.

The chain employs TRBV19 and TRBJ2-6; unclear D gene. V lost 9 bases and J lost 2, with 11 bases in between. The germline gives CDR1 LNHDA, CDR2 SQIVND (reference sequence). CDR3 length: 14 residues. For the CDR3, the DNA is TGTGCCAGCGCCGAGGTTACTGGGGCCAACGTCCTGACTTTC. It is translated as CASAEVTGANVLTF.

With regard to this clone: Additional DNA sequences in this sample encode the identical CDR3. The chain uses TRBV7-9 and TRBJ1-1, with 8 positions matching TRBD1. J was trimmed by 1 base and V by 5 bases; bases with no gene match: 9. Germline assignment: CDR1 SEHNR and CDR2 FQNEAQ (reference sequence). The CDR3 is 16 amino acids. CDR3 residues: CASSTTGGGKNTEAFF. CDR3 sequence (DNA): TGTGCCAGCAGCACTACAGGGGGTGGGAAGAACACTGAAGCTTTCTTT.

This clone was seen once. The chain uses TRBV7-9 and TRBJ2-3; D is undetermined. Trimming removed 1 base from V and 0 bases from J, with 8 bases in between. Germline V gives CDR1 SEHNR, CDR2 FQNEAQ (reference sequence). CDR3 size: 15 residues. The CDR3 DNA sequence: TGTGCCAGCAGCTTAGACGGGCCCAGCACAGATACGCAGTATTTT. Its translation: CASSLDGPSTDTQYF.

The V gene is TRBV7-2, the J gene TRBJ2-1; tentative D call: TRBD1 (6 bases). Trimming removed 1 base from V and 2 bases from J, with 9 bases in between. Germline CDR1 reads SGHTA; CDR2 reads FQGNSA. CDR3 length equals 15 residues. The DNA of the CDR3 is TGTGCCAGCAGCTTAGAGAGGGGGACCTACAATGAGCAGTTCTTC. It specifies CASSLERGTYNEQFF.

This clone showed up just once. This sequence joins TRBV18 and TRBJ1-2, with D unresolved. V lost 2 bases to trimming and J lost 7 bases, with 11 bases between them. Germline assignment: CDR1 KGHSH and CDR2 LQKENI. The CDR3 extends over 13 amino acids. CDR3 loop: CASSPAGEIGYTF. CDR3 in DNA: TGTGCCAGCTCACCAGCGGGAGAGATTGGCTACACCTTC.

The J gene is TRBJ2-7, the V gene TRBV4-2; D gene ambiguous. This CDR3 has 15 residues. The V and J ends lost 0 bases and 2 bases respectively, with 11 bases between them. Per germline, CDR1 LGHNA and CDR2 YNFKEQ. In DNA, the CDR3 is TGTGCCAGCAGCCAAGATGACTTCCTTACCTACGAGCAGTACTTC. Protein product: CASSQDDFLTYEQYF.

The V and J genes are TRBV5-1 and TRBJ2-5; D could derive from TRBD1 or TRBD2 (5 bases each). The V and J ends lost 4 bases and 3 bases respectively, with 13 bases between them. The CDR3 is 14 amino acids. Germline-derived CDR1 and CDR2 are SGHRS and YFSETQ. The chain's CDR3 is CASSPPGSEETQYF. CDR3 DNA sequence: TGCGCCAGCAGCCCCCCAGGGAGTGAAGAGACCCAGTACTTC.

The chain uses TRBV7-2 and TRBJ2-1, with D perhaps given as TRBD1 or TRBD2 (5 bases each). Germline V gene lookup returns CDR1 SGHTA and CDR2 FQGNSA. CDR3 length: 16 amino acids. The V gene lost 0 bases and the J gene lost 7 bases, with 16 bases spanning the gap. The CDR3 spells CASSLAGVPLENEQFF. CDR3 in DNA: TGTGCCAGCAGCTTAGCGGGGGTTCCCCTGGAAAATGAGCAGTTCTTC.

The chain joins TRBV11-2 to TRBJ1-1; 8 bases match TRBD1. In germline, CDR1 is SGHAT, CDR2 FQNNGV. V lost 6 bases and J lost 5; bases outside the gene matches: 8. This CDR3 comprises 14 residues. The DNA of the CDR3 is TGTGCCAGCAGAACAACAGGGGGTGGTACTGAAGCTTTCTTT. Protein product: CASRTTGGGTEAFF.

CDR3 DNA sequence: TGTGCCTGGACGTCCGGAAGGGGTTATAGCAATCAGCCCCAGCATTTT. Translating gives CAWTSGRGYSNQPQHF. The V and J genes are TRBV30 and TRBJ1-5; D is possibly TRBD1 (5 bases). Trimming removed 4 bases from V and 0 bases from J, with 16 bases in between. Germline V gives CDR1 GTSNPN, CDR2 SVGIG (reference sequence). The CDR3 loop spans 16 amino acids.

A remark on this clone: An end of the junction does not agree with germline; a read error may underlie this. This chain's CDR3 is CSAMKAGTSAF. CDR3 nucleotides: TGCAGTGCTATGAAAGCGGGGACTTCAGCATTT. The chain uses TRBV20-1 and TRBJ2-7, with TRBD2 identical over 7 bases. The germline V gene has CDR1 DFQATT and CDR2 SNEGSKA (reference sequence). CDR3 size: 11 residues.

V and J are TRBV20-1 and TRBJ2-1; a possible D gene is TRBD1 (6 bases). Deletions cut 4 bases from V and 10 bases from J, with 8 bases between. Germline V lookup: CDR1 DFQATT, CDR2 SNEGSKA (reference sequence). The length of the CDR3 is 10 residues. The CDR3 spells CSATGTEQFF. The CDR3 bases are TGCAGTGCTACAGGGACAGAGCAGTTCTTC.

J is TRBJ1-6 and V is TRBV2; 7 bases fit TRBD1. The CDR3 is made up of 15 amino acids. The germline V gene encodes CDR1 SNHLY and CDR2 FYNNEI. After removal of 10 bases from V and 6 bases from J, the junction contained 12 bases not matched to a gene. CDR3 nucleotides: TGTGCCAACGGAATAAGGGACAGTACTAATTCACCCCTCCACTTT. It yields the protein CANGIRDSTNSPLHF.

The chain has TRBV4-2 and TRBJ1-5, with D tentatively TRBD1 (5 bases). The CDR3 is 17 amino acids. Trimming shortened V by 0 bases and J by 5 bases, and 17 bases separated the two germline ends. From germline, CDR1 is LGHNA and CDR2 YNFKEQ. CDR3 in DNA: TGTGCCAGCAGCCAAGATGGTTGGGAGGGGAGGGATCAGCCCCAGCATTTT. Its protein product is CASSQDGWEGRDQPQHF.

The chain recombines TRBV6-6 with TRBJ2-7; D is ambiguous. V lost 0 bases, J lost 4 bases, and 7 bases lay in between. CDR1 is MNHNY, CDR2 SVGAGI, per germline (reference sequence). CDR3 length equals 13 residues. The CDR3 is CASSYSPAYEQYF. The CDR3 DNA reads TGTGCCAGCAGTTACTCCCCCGCTTACGAGCAGTACTTC.

This clone appeared once. V is TRBV5-6 and J is TRBJ1-5; weak D call: TRBD1 (5 bases). In germline, CDR1 is SGHDT, CDR2 YYEEEE. Trimming pared 0 bases from V and 6 bases from J, leaving 13 bases between. This CDR3 has 15 residues. CDR3 protein: CASSLAASGGQPQHF. The CDR3 bases are TGTGCCAGCAGCTTGGCCGCTTCGGGGGGTCAGCCCCAGCATTTT.

The chain carries TRBV19 and TRBJ1-5; D uncertain. Trimming stripped 1 base from V and 9 bases from J, with 7 bases between. Per the germline V gene, CDR1 is LNHDA and CDR2 is SQIVND (reference sequence). This CDR3 region has 12 residues. In DNA form, the CDR3 reads TGTGCCAGTAGTATAGGGGATCGGCCCCAGCATTTT. Translation gives CASSIGDRPQHF.

This clone is a singleton in its sample. The chain is built from TRBV10-1 and TRBJ2-2; TRBD2 matches at 12 bases. CDR1 WNHNN and CDR2 SYGVQD come from the germline V gene (reference sequence). The V and J ends lost 2 bases and 6 bases, in that order; junction bases with no gene match: 1. The CDR3 spans 15 residues. The DNA for the CDR3 is TGCGCCAGCAGTGAGCCTAGCGGGAGGGCCGGGGAGCTGTTTTTT. It encodes CASSEPSGRAGELFF.

This chain connects TRBV5-8 to TRBJ2-5; D perhaps matches TRBD1 (5 bases). The CDR3 runs 15 residues. Trimming took 0 bases from V and 2 from J, leaving 11 bases between them. The germline V gene has CDR1 SGHTS and CDR2 YDEGEE. CDR3 amino acids: CASSLEGRLQETQYF. CDR3 in DNA: TGTGCCAGCAGCTTGGAGGGGCGGCTGCAAGAGACCCAGTACTTC.

The chain employs TRBV21-1 and TRBJ2-7; TRBD2, the table's D call, was not compared with the DNA. TRBV21-1 is a pseudogene segment. The CDR3 totals 16 residues. The CDR3 DNA follows: TGTGCCACTGCGGCGCCTCTAGCGGGGGAAACCTACGAGCAGTACTTC. This translates into CATAAPLAGETYEQYF.

This chain's CDR3 is CASSFFSDQPQHF. The CDR3 DNA reads as TGTGCCAGCAGCTTCTTTTCAGATCAGCCCCAGCATTTT. The chain links TRBV5-5 to TRBJ1-5; D remains unclear. The CDR3 runs 13 residues. Germline CDR1 is SGHKS and CDR2 is YYEKEE (reference sequence). The ends were cut back, 2 bases at V and 5 bases at J, with 8 bases in the middle.